Following are 13 T cell receptor beta chains from one sample sequenced in a study of cytomegalovirus exposure and HLA in healthy donors. Amplification used 60 Vbeta primers and 13 Jbeta primers. Measured with immunoSEQ multiplex PCR; TCRdb has only the in-frame clones, and not every one. The sample yields around 93,000 clones, approximately 69% seen once. The sample taken for sequencing was PBMCs. The receptors were gathered from a boy aged 10-17 years in good health and CMV-seropositive.

This chain joins TRBV28 and TRBJ1-2, with 8 bases fitting TRBD1. The J segment lost 4 bases and the V segment lost 4 bases, leaving 8 bases of the junction unmatched. CDR1 is MDHEN, CDR2 SYDVKM, per germline. The CDR3 is 15 residues long. CDR3 DNA sequence: TGTGCCAGCAGTTCCCCGACAGGGGCGCTCTATGGCTACACCTTC. It codes for CASSSPTGALYGYTF.

This sequence joins TRBV5-1 and TRBJ2-1, with 9 bases that match TRBD1. Looked up from germline, CDR1 is SGHRS and CDR2 is YFSETQ. V was clipped by 0 bases and J by 5 bases; unmatched bases: 6. The CDR3 length is 16 residues. CDR3 nucleotides: TGCGCCAGCAGCTTGGCTGGACAGGGGATCAACAATGAGCAGTTCTTC. It is translated as CASSLAGQGINNEQFF.

The chain combines TRBV7-9 with TRBJ1-3; no clear D gene. This CDR3 spans 15 amino acids. Germline CDR1 is SEHNR and CDR2 is FQNEAQ (reference sequence). V was pared by 7 bases and J by 8 bases, with 21 bases between. CDR3 protein: CASTYLGSPEDTIYF. CDR3 nucleotides: TGTGCCAGCACCTACCTCGGGTCTCCGGAGGACACCATATATTTT.

This clone was seen a handful of times. DNA for the CDR3: TGTGCCATCAGTGATCTTCTGGACAGGGGGCAGAAGGCTAACTATGGCTACACCTTC. It yields the protein CAISDLLDRGQKANYGYTF. The V call is TRBV10-3, the J call TRBJ1-2; 11 bases match TRBD1. CDR3 length: 19 residues. CDR1 ENHRY and CDR2 SYGVKD come from the germline V gene. V lost 3 bases, J lost 0 bases, and 12 bases stayed unmatched.

The V call is TRBV2, the J call TRBJ1-5; tentatively, D is TRBD1 (5 bases). The germline V gene has CDR1 SNHLY and CDR2 FYNNEI. The CDR3 spans 13 residues. Trimming cost V 7 bases and J 9 bases, with 16 bases left between them. The chain's CDR3 is CASNPGLGGPQHF. The CDR3 DNA follows: TGTGCCAGCAATCCAGGTTTGGGGGGGCCCCAGCATTTT.

The rearrangement links TRBV4-1 to TRBJ1-2; 8 bases are shared with TRBD1. V dropped 1 base and J dropped 8; count of bases not matched to a gene: 21. The germline CDR1 and CDR2 sequences are MGHRA and YSYEKL. This CDR3 contains 19 residues. DNA for the CDR3: TGCGCCAGCAGCCAAGCATCTGGACTCGGACAGGGTCTTCTGAGGGGCTACACCTTC. This gives the protein CASSQASGLGQGLLRGYTF.

This clone was seen a few times. This chain uses TRBV29-1 with TRBJ2-1, with a possible D match to TRBD2 (5 bases). The CDR3 is made up of 15 amino acids. CDR1 is SQVTM and CDR2 is ANQGSEA in the germline V gene. The germline V and J ends were trimmed by 5 bases and 6 bases, with 20 bases remaining between them. CDR3 nucleotides: TGCAGCGTTAACGAACTAGGCGACGCTTCCAATGAGCAGTTCTTC. It is translated as CSVNELGDASNEQFF.

This chain connects TRBV30 to TRBJ2-1, with TRBD2 matching over 7 bases. J lost 6 bases, V lost 3 bases, and 11 bases had no gene match. The V gene's germline CDR1 is GTSNPN and CDR2 SVGIG (reference sequence). CDR3 length: 15 amino acids. DNA of the CDR3: TGTGCCTGGAGGTGGGAGGGGTCATGGGGCAATGAGCAGTTCTTC. Amino acids: CAWRWEGSWGNEQFF. The full variable domain, rest sourced from reference TRBV30 and TRBJ2-1, is SQTIHQWPATLVQPVGSPLSLECTVEGTSNPNLYWYRQAAGRGLQLLFYSVGIGQISSEVPQNLSASRPQDRQFILSSKKLLLSDSGFYLCAWRWEGSWGNEQFFGPGTRLTVL.

The J gene is TRBJ2-5, the V gene TRBV4-2; weak D call: TRBD1 (5 bases). This CDR3 comprises 16 residues. The ends were cut back, 0 bases at V and 2 bases at J, with 13 bases in the middle. Germline lookup yields CDR1 LGHNA and CDR2 YNFKEQ. CDR3 amino acids: CASSQEGDRGQETQYF. CDR3 nucleotide sequence: TGTGCCAGCAGCCAAGAAGGCGACAGAGGACAAGAGACCCAGTACTTC.

This clone was counted between two and nine times. The CDR3 protein is CASRRQGQGVYEQYF. CDR3 sequence (DNA): TGTGCCAGCAGGAGGCAGGGACAGGGGGTGTACGAGCAGTACTTC. The chain has TRBV6-1 and TRBJ2-7; 11 bases map to TRBD1. The CDR3 is made up of 15 amino acids. J gave up 4 bases and V 6 bases, and 8 bases lay outside the gene matches. Germline loops: CDR1 MNHNS, CDR2 SASEGT.

About this clone itself: A read error may account for a junction end that differs from germline. The rearrangement joins TRBV12-5 to TRBJ1-2; TRBD1 aligns across 8 bases. The length of the CDR3 is 15 residues. Germline V gene data show CDR1 as LGHNT and CDR2 as FRNRAP. This CDR3 is CASGYGDRGNYGYPF. The CDR3 bases are TGTGCTAGTGGATATGGAGACAGGGGTAACTATGGCTACCCCTTC.

The chain carries TRBV30 and TRBJ1-4; possible D gene TRBD1, 6 bases. CDR1 GTSNPN and CDR2 SVGIG come from the germline V gene (reference sequence). Trimming removed 6 bases from V and 5 bases from J, with 13 bases in between. The CDR3 has 13 amino acids. CDR3 sequence reads: CACRDTANEKLFF. The CDR3 nucleotides read TGTGCCTGTCGGGACACCGCAAATGAAAAACTGTTTTTT. Together with reference TRBV30 and TRBJ1-4, the CDR3 gives the full variable domain: SQTIHQWPATLVQPVGSPLSLECTVEGTSNPNLYWYRQAAGRGLQLLFYSVGIGQISSEVPQNLSASRPQDRQFILSSKKLLLSDSGFYLCACRDTANEKLFFGSGTQLSVL.

The rearrangement joins TRBV5-1 to TRBJ2-6; D is uncertain. CDR1 SGHRS and CDR2 YFSETQ come from the germline V gene. The CDR3 extends over 14 amino acids. Trimming took off 4 bases at V and 4 bases at J, with 9 bases between the two ends. This chain's CDR3 is CASSPRPGANVLTF. CDR3 sequence (DNA): TGCGCCAGCAGCCCGCGTCCGGGGGCCAACGTCCTGACTTTC.